Listed below are T cell receptor beta chains from one sample, sequenced in a study of blood T cell repertoires in COVID-19. Sequencing was performed with immunoSEQ multiplex PCR; in TCRdb, only in-frame clones are kept and a portion is missing. The sample holds a few hundred thousand clones, 70% to 90% seen once. The sample consisted of peripheral blood. These receptors all stem from a man between 18 and 29 years old with COVID-19, enrolled during active disease. Both conserved end residues are part of each CDR3. The D gene is left open where the match is weak. The size of a clone is reported for some rows only, either as once, few or many, or as a class for expanded clones.

once	TRBD2	TRBV4-1	TRBJ2-7	TGCGCCAGCAGCCAAACTAGCGGGGGGGGTCTCGAGCAGTACTTC	CASSQTSGGGLEQYF
.	TRBD1	TRBV7-8	TRBJ2-7	TGTGCCAGCAGCCGACCGGGACAGAAGCCCTACGAGCAGTACTTC	CASSRPGQKPYEQYF
.	TRBD2	TRBV7-3	TRBJ2-3	TGTGCCAGCAGCTTAGGGACTAACACAGATACGCAGTATTTT	CASSLGTNTDTQYF
.	.	TRBV6-6	TRBJ1-2	TGTGCCAGCAGCCCGATAGGGGTAGGCTACACCTTC	CASSPIGVGYTF
.	.	TRBV6-5	TRBJ1-1	TGTGCCAGCAGTTACGCCCGAGGGTTGTACACTGAAGCTTTCTTT	CASSYARGLYTEAFF
.	TRBD1	TRBV24-1	TRBJ2-1	TGTGCCACCAGTGATTCGGACAGGGGAGCCAATGAGCAGTTCTTC	CATSDSDRGANEQFF
.	.	TRBV4-1	TRBJ1-4	TGCGCCAGCAGCCAAGGACAGATTAATGAAAAACTGTTTTTT	CASSQGQINEKLFF
.	.	TRBV7-9	TRBJ2-3	TGTGCCAGCAGCGGACTCAACCTTGGCACAGATACGCAGTATTTT	CASSGLNLGTDTQYF
.	TRBD2	TRBV11-1	TRBJ2-2	TGTGCCAGCAGCTTAGTGTCTAGCGGGAGATCCGGGGAGCTGTTTTTT	CASSLVSSGRSGELFF
.	.	TRBV5-1	TRBJ2-2	TGCGCCAGCAGCTTGGGTTTGGGCATCACCGGGGAGCTGTTTTTT	CASSLGLGITGELFF
.	.	TRBV12-3/TRBV12-4	TRBJ2-7	TGTGCCAGCAGTCCTCGACTAGCCTACGAGCAGTACTTC	CASSPRLAYEQYF
.	.	TRBV11-2	TRBJ2-5	TGTGCCAGCAGCTTGTCCAGGGAGACCCAGTACTTC	CASSLSRETQYF
.	TRBD1	TRBV24-1	TRBJ1-4	TGTGCCACCAGTGATGCGGACAGGGGCCTTAATGAAAAACTGTTTTTT	CATSDADRGLNEKLFF
once	TRBD2	TRBV7-2	TRBJ2-5	TGTGCCAGCAGCCCCCGGCGGCTGGGGGAGGGGACCCAGTACTTC	CASSPRRLGEGTQYF
.	TRBD2	TRBV27	TRBJ2-7	TGTGCCAGCAGAACTCGAACTAGCGGGAGTCTGATCGACGAGCAGTACTTC	CASRTRTSGSLIDEQYF
.	.	TRBV11-3	TRBJ2-7	TGTGCCAGCAGCCGGGGGGACATATACTACGAGCAGTACTTC	CASSRGDIYYEQYF
.	.	TRBV7-2	TRBJ2-1	TGTGCCAGCAGCTCTAGTCTCACCTACAATGAGCAGTTCTTC	CASSSSLTYNEQFF
.	TRBD2	TRBV13	TRBJ2-1	TGTGCCACCACGGGGGGGACCTCCTACAATGAGCAGTTCTTC	CATTGGTSYNEQFF
.	.	TRBV27	TRBJ1-5	TGTGCCAGCAGTTATGACTTCAGTCAGCCCCAGCATTTT	CASSYDFSQPQHF
.	.	TRBV7-9	TRBJ2-5	TGTGCCAGCAGCCTCAGGAGGGGGCGGTCTTTCCAAGAGACCCAGTACTTC	CASSLRRGRSFQETQYF
.	TRBD1	TRBV5-8	TRBJ1-5	TGTGCCAGCCAGCCGCGGACAGGGGGGCAGCCCCAGCATTTT	CASQPRTGGQPQHF
.	TRBD2	TRBV7-9	TRBJ2-5	TGTGCCAGCAGCCGCTCCCGCGGGCTAGCGGGAGAGACCCAGTACTTC	CASSRSRGLAGETQYF
.	TRBD1	TRBV2	TRBJ1-3	TGTGCCAGCAGTACAGGGGAGGTGGACACCATATATTTT	CASSTGEVDTIYF
.	.	TRBV28	TRBJ2-7	TGTGCCAGCAGTTTAAGGGGCCCCGGGCACGAGCAGTACTTC	CASSLRGPGHEQYF
.	TRBD2	TRBV4-1	TRBJ2-7	TGCGCCAGCAGCCAAGATCTAGCGGGAGGGACCTACGAGCAGTACTTC	CASSQDLAGGTYEQYF
once	TRBD1	TRBV5-1	TRBJ1-6	TGCGCCAGCAGTATCTCAGGACAGGGCAATTCACCCCTCCACTTT	CASSISGQGNSPLHF